This TCR beta chain was identified in a study of vaccination and CD4 T cells after COVID-19. Study in general: Median time from second vaccine dose to sampling was about 70 days (14 to 241).

Sequencing of the DNA from cultured CD4+ T cells was carried out with the Oncomine TCR Beta short-read assay. TCRdb recomputed calls from the PCR reads with MiXCR, one row per CDR3 protein. The table shows some 19,000 distinct CDR3 sequences, with roughly 49% occurring only once. Noted treatment: roughly ten-day PBMC culture with coronavirus spike peptide pools or control peptides (ViraFEST assay). Each well received about 2.2 million PBMCs, cultured with 10 IU/ml IL-2 and approximately 10 ug/ml peptide pools. Half-medium replacement with fresh IL-2 medium took place on days 3 and 7. There are a few counts of this clonotype. Its antigen is unidentified. Trimming shortened V by 6 bases and J by 3 bases, and 11 bases separated the two germline ends. Germline lookup yields CDR1 SGHTA and CDR2 FQGNSA. The CDR3 has 14 residues. Findings and limits, study-wide: A median 86.3% of convalescent patients' SARS-CoV-2-reactive clones emerged only after vaccination.

Sequencing input: CD4+ T cells from blood, cultured in vitro. The chain carries TRBV7-2 and TRBJ2-2; unclear D gene. This clonotype was obtained from a human donor who had recovered from COVID-19. The CDR3 nucleotides are TGTGCCAGCAGAGACCGGGCCCACACCGGGGAGCTGTTTTTT. The encoded protein is CASRDRAHTGELFF.